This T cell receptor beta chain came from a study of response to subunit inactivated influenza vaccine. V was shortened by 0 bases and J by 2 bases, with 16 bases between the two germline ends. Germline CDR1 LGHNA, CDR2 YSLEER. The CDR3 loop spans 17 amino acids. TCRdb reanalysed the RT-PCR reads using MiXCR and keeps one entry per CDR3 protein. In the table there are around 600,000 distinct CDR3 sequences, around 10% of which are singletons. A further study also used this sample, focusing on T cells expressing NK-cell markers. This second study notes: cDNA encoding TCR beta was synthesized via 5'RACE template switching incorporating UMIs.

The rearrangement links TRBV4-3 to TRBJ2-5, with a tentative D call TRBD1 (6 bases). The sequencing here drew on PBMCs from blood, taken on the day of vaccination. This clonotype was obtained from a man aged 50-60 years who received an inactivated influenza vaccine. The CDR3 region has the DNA TGCGCCAGCAGCCAAGATTTGAGGCTAAGGGGGCAAGAGACCCAGTACTTC. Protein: CASSQDLRLRGQETQYF.